A single TCR beta chain is shown here with its context. Its antigen is as yet unknown. Other DNA sequences in the same sample also yield this CDR3. This table comes from immunoSEQ multiplex PCR, and its TCRdb copy is limited to in-frame clones, with some not included. The top ten clones hold approximately 0.1% of a sample with about 590,000 clones, 95% of them seen once. The source of the sample is a study of shared clonotypes between healthy human individuals. General observations from the study: Sequencing depth was expected to affect clonotype sharing among donors. Non-shared clonotypes showed lower generation probabilities than clonotypes common to all four donors. Shared across a few donors were around 5% of the naive CD4 clonotypes.

Terminally differentiated effector memory CD45RA+ cells were excluded from the naive CD8 cells, which were CD45RO-negative and positively selected for CCR7. This CDR3 region has 15 residues. Trimming took 1 base from V and 0 from J, leaving 11 bases between them. The germline CDR1 and CDR2 sequences are SGDLS and YYNGEE. Sequencing input: naive CD8+ T cells sorted from blood. The receptor comes from a woman aged 30 to 39 in good health. The V gene is TRBV9, the J gene TRBJ2-7; weak D call: TRBD2 (5 bases). The CDR3 DNA follows: TGTGCCAGCAGCGTATCCAGCGGAAGCTCCTACGAGCAGTACTTC. It yields the protein CASSVSSGSSYEQYF.